Each of the 10 T cell receptor beta chains below was sequenced from the same sample in a study of beta chain features in type 1 diabetes. Reverse transcribing all isolated RNA meant expressed TCRB transcripts were sequenced. The data were produced by immunoSEQ multiplex PCR, yet TCRdb's version contains in-frame clones alone and is incomplete. The table has roughly 300,000 clones, under 8.5% seen once. Sequencing used central memory CD4+ T cells from blood. These receptors were obtained from a woman aged 18-29 years in good health.

This chain connects TRBV5-1 to TRBJ2-2; 7 positions match TRBD2. This CDR3 is 15 amino acids long. CDR1 is SGHRS, CDR2 YFSETQ, per germline. V lost 5 bases and J lost 4; bases outside the gene matches: 8. CDR3 bases: TGCGCCAGCAGGACGGCGGGAGCGAGCACCGGGGAGCTGTTTTTT. Protein: CASRTAGASTGELFF. Full variable domain (outside the CDR3, taken from reference TRBV5-1 and TRBJ2-2): KAGVTQTPRYLIKTRGQQVTLSCSPISGHRSVSWYQQTPGQGLQFLFEYFSETQRNKGNFPGRFSGRQFSNSRSEMNVSTLELGDSALYLCASRTAGASTGELFFGEGSRLTVL.

The V call is TRBV11-2, the J call TRBJ2-1, with TRBD2 matching 7 bases. CDR1 and CDR2 (germline): SGHAT, FQNNGV. The J segment lost 9 bases and the V segment lost 1 base, leaving 6 bases of the junction unmatched. The length of the CDR3 is 14 residues. The CDR3: CASSLGGLVSEQFF. The DNA for the CDR3 is TGTGCCAGCAGCTTAGGCGGACTAGTCTCTGAGCAGTTCTTC.

The chain uses TRBV11-2 and TRBJ2-1, with a possible D match to TRBD2 (6 bases). This CDR3 spans 16 amino acids. The ends were cut back, 5 bases at V and 7 bases at J, with 21 bases in the middle. Germline V gene data show CDR1 as SGHAT and CDR2 as FQNNGV. CDR3 residues: CASSPAHFRGRNEQFF. The CDR3 coding sequence is TGTGCCAGCAGCCCAGCCCACTTTCGAGGGAGGAATGAGCAGTTCTTC.

This clone turned up a few times. The chain carries TRBV18 and TRBJ1-1; D ambiguous. The V gene's germline CDR1 is KGHSH and CDR2 LQKENI. The CDR3 length is 14 residues. V gave up 3 bases and J gave up 8 bases, with 16 bases separating them. CDR3 nucleotide sequence: TGTGCCAGCTCACCCCCCTCCCTAACGTCCGAAGCTTTCTTT. Its protein product is CASSPPSLTSEAFF.

This clone was picked up a small number of times. The V and J genes are TRBV2 and TRBJ2-5; D remains ambiguous. CDR1 is SNHLY and CDR2 is FYNNEI in the germline V gene. The CDR3 spans 14 residues. The V end lost 6 bases, the J end lost 5 bases, and 16 bases lay between the germline ends. CDR3 in amino acids: CASSLRPGWETQYF. CDR3 coding DNA: TGTGCCAGCAGCCTCAGGCCTGGGTGGGAGACCCAGTACTTC.

A few counts support this clone. V and J are TRBV6-5 and TRBJ2-5; a weak D match, TRBD2 (6 bases). The CDR3 is made up of 15 amino acids. CDR1 and CDR2 from the germline V gene are MNHEY and SVGAGI. Trimming removed 0 bases at V and 6 bases at J, with 14 bases between. In DNA, the CDR3 is TGTGCCAGCAGTTACTCGATAGGTGGGGGGAAGACCCAGTACTTC. Amino acids: CASSYSIGGGKTQYF.

This clone has a handful of counts. The chain uses TRBV19 and TRBJ2-7; D is unresolved. Trimming left V 3 bases short and J 3 bases short, with 21 bases between. The CDR3 is made up of 17 amino acids. Germline CDR1 is LNHDA and CDR2 is SQIVND (reference sequence). Written as DNA, the CDR3 is TGTGCCAGTAGTATTAATCCATCTGGCAGCAGCTACTACGAGCAGTACTTC. This gives the protein CASSINPSGSSYYEQYF.

This clone was counted at least ten times. In the same sample, other DNA sequences code for this CDR3. The chain employs TRBV7-9 and TRBJ2-3; D remains unclear. The CDR3 has 13 amino acids. The germline gives CDR1 SEHNR, CDR2 FQNEAQ (reference sequence). With 3 bases removed from V and 1 base from J, the gap between germline ends came to 5 bases. Here the CDR3 reads CASSLEGTDTQYF. The CDR3 bases are TGTGCCAGCAGCTTGGAAGGCACAGATACGCAGTATTTT. Complete variable domain (other parts from reference TRBV7-9 and TRBJ2-3): DTGVSQNPRHKITKRGQNVTFRCDPISEHNRLYWYRQTLGQGPEFLTYFQNEAQLEKSRLLSDRFSAERPKGSFSTLEIQRTEQGDSAMYLCASSLEGTDTQYFGPGTRLTVL.

This clone occurred a few times. CDR3 DNA sequence: TGTGCCAGCAAATCCCGGGGGGCGAGCTACGAGCAGTACTTC. Residues: CASKSRGASYEQYF. The V call is TRBV28, the J call TRBJ2-7; D may be TRBD2 (7 bases). The germline gives CDR1 MDHEN, CDR2 SYDVKM. The CDR3 is 14 residues long. V lost 7 bases and J lost 3, with 16 bases in between. Based on the CDR3 plus reference TRBV28 and TRBJ2-7, the full variable domain is DVKVTQSSRYLVKRTGEKVFLECVQDMDHENMFWYRQDPGLGLRLIYFSYDVKMKEKGDIPEGYSVSREKKERFSLILESASTNQTSMYLCASKSRGASYEQYFGPGTRLTVT.

This clone was seen a few times. V gene TRBV9 combines with J gene TRBJ2-3; D unclear. CDR3 length equals 16 residues. Germline loops: CDR1 SGDLS, CDR2 YYNGEE. The germline V and J ends were trimmed by 0 bases and 0 bases, with 11 bases remaining between them. The chain's CDR3 is CASSVGGHPSTDTQYF. Written as DNA, the CDR3 is TGTGCCAGCAGCGTAGGAGGTCACCCTAGCACAGATACGCAGTATTTT.